Reported below is one T cell receptor beta chain. Produced via immunoSEQ multiplex PCR; TCRdb's table is partial and in-frame only. The table shows about 93,000 clones, with roughly 85% occurring only once. These data belong to a study of T cell responses to AZD1222 COVID-19 vaccine. CDR1 is SGHNT and CDR2 is YYREEE in the germline V gene (reference sequence). CDR3 length: 15 residues. The V segment lost 5 bases and the J segment 5 bases; nucleotides outside the gene matches: 8. The clonotype originates from an adult in good health. This chain connects TRBV5-4 to TRBJ2-1; 9 bases agree with TRBD2. The sequencing used peripheral blood, collected on day 0 of AZD1222 vaccination. The CDR3 DNA is TGTGCCAGCAGTCAACCGGGACTAGCAAACAATGAGCAGTTCTTC. This codes for CASSQPGLANNEQFF.